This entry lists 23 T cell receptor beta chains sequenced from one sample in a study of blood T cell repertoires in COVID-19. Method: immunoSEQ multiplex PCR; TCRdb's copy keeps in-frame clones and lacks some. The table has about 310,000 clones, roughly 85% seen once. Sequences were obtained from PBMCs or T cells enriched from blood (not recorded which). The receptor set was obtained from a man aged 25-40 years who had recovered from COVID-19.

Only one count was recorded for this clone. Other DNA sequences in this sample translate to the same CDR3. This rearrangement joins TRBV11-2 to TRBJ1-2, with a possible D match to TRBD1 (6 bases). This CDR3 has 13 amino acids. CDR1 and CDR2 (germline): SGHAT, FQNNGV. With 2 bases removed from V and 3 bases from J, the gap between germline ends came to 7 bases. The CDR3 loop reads CASSLSGDYGYTF. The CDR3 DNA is TGTGCCAGCAGCTTATCAGGGGACTATGGCTACACCTTC.

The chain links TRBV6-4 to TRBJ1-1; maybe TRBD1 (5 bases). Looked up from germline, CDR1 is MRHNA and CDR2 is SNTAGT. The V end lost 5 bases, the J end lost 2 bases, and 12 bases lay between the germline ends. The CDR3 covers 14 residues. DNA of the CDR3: TGTGCCAGCAGTAGGGTCAGGGAAAACACTGAAGCTTTCTTT. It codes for CASSRVRENTEAFF.

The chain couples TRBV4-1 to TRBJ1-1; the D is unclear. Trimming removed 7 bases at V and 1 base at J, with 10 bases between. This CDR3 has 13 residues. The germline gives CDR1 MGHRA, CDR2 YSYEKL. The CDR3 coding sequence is TGCGCCAGCACCCTAGGAGGGAACACTGAAGCTTTCTTT. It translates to CASTLGGNTEAFF.

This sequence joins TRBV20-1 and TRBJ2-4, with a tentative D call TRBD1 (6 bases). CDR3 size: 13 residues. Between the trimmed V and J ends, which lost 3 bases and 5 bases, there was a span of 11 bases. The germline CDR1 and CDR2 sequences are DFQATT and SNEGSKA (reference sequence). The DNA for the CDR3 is TGCAGTGCTAGTAGGACAGATCAAAACATTCAGTACTTC. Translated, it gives CSASRTDQNIQYF.

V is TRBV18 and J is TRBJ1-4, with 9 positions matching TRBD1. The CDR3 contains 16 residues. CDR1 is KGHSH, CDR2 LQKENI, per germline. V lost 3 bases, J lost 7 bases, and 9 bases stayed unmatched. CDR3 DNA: TGTGCCAGCTCACCCAGACAGGGGGATCTTAGTGAAAAACTGTTTTTT. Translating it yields CASSPRQGDLSEKLFF.

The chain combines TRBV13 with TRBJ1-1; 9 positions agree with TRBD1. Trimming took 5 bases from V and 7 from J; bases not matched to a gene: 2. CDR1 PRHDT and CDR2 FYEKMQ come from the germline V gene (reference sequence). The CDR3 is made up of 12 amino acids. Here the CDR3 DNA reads TGTGCCAGCAGCCCGGGACAGGGTGAAGCTTTCTTT. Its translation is CASSPGQGEAFF.

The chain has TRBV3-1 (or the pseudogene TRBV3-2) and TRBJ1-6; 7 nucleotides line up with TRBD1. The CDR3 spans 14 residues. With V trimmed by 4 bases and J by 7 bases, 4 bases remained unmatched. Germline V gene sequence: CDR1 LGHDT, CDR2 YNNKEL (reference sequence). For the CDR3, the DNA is TGTGCCAGCAGCCTGGGACAGTTGAATTCACCCCTCCACTTT. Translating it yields CASSLGQLNSPLHF.

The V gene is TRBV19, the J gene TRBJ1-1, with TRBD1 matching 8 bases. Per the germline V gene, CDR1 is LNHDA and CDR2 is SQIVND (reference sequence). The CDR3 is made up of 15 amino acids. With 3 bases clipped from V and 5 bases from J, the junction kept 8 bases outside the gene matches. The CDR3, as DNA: TGTGCCAGTAGTATTGGACAGGGTTTGTATACTGAAGCTTTCTTT. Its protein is CASSIGQGLYTEAFF.

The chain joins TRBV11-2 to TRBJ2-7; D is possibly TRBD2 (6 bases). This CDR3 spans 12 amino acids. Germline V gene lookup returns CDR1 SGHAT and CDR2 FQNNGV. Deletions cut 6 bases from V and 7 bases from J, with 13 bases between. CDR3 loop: CASSRIGSEQYF. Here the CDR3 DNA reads TGTGCCAGCAGTCGAATCGGGAGTGAGCAGTACTTC.

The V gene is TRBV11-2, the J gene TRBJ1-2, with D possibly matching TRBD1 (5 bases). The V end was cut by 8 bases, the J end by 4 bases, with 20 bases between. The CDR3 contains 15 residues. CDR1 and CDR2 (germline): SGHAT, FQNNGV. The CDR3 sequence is CASRPWGREIYGYTF. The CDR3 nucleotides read TGTGCCAGCCGACCATGGGGCAGGGAAATCTATGGCTACACCTTC.

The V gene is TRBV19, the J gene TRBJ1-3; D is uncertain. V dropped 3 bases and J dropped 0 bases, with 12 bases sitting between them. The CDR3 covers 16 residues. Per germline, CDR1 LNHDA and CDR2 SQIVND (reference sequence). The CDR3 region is CASSIGHSNSGNTIYF. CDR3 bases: TGTGCCAGTAGTATCGGTCACTCCAACTCTGGAAACACCATATATTTT.

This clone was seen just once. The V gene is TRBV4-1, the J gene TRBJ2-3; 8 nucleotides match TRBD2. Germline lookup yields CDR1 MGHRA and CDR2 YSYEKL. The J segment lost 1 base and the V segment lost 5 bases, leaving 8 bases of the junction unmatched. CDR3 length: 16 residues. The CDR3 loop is CASSYSGRGGTDTQYF. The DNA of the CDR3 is TGCGCCAGCAGCTATTCTGGGCGGGGGGGCACAGATACGCAGTATTTT.

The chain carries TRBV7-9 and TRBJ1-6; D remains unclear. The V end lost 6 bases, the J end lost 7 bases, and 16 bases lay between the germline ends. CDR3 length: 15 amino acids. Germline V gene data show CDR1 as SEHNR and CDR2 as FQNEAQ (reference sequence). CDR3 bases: TGTGCCAGCAGGTCGAACGGGTTATACAATTCACCCCTCCACTTT. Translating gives CASRSNGLYNSPLHF. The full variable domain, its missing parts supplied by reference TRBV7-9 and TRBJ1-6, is DTGVSQNPRHKITKRGQNVTFRCDPISEHNRLYWYRQTLGQGPEFLTYFQNEAQLEKSRLLSDRFSAERPKGSFSTLEIQRTEQGDSAMYLCASRSNGLYNSPLHFGNGTRLTVT.

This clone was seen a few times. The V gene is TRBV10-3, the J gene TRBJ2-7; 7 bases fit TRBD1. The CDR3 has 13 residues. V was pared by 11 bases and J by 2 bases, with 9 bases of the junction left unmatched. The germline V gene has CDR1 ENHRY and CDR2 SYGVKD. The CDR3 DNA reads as TGTGCCGTCCGTTCCGGGACAGCCTACGAGCAGTACTTC. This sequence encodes CAVRSGTAYEQYF.

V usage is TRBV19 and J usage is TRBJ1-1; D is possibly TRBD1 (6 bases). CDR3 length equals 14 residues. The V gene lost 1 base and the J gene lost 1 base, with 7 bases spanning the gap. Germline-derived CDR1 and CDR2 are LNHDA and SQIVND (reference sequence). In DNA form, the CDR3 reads TGTGCCAGTAGTATAGGGGACACGAACACTGAAGCTTTCTTT. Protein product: CASSIGDTNTEAFF.

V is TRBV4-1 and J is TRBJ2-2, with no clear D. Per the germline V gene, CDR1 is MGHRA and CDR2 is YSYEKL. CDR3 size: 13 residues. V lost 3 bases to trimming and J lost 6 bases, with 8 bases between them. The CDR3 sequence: CASSQAPPGELFF. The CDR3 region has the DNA TGCGCCAGCAGCCAGGCCCCCCCCGGGGAGCTGTTTTTT.

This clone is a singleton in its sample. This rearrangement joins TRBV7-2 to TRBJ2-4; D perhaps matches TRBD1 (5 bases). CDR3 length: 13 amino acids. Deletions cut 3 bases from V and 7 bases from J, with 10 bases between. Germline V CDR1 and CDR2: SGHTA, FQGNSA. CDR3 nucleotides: TGTGCCAGCAGCTTTTCGTGGGGCAACATTCAGTACTTC. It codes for CASSFSWGNIQYF.

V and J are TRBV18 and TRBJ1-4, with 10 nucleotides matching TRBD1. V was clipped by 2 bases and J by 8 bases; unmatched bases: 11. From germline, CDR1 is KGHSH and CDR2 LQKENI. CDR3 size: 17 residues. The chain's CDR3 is CASSPSGQGISGEKLFF. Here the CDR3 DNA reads TGTGCCAGCTCACCATCGGGACAGGGGATTAGCGGGGAAAAACTGTTTTTT. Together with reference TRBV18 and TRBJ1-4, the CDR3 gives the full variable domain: NAGVMQNPRHLVRRRGQEARLRCSPMKGHSHVYWYRQLPEEGLKFMVYLQKENIIDESGMPKERFSAEFPKEGPSILRIQQVVRGDSAAYFCASSPSGQGISGEKLFFGSGTQLSVL.

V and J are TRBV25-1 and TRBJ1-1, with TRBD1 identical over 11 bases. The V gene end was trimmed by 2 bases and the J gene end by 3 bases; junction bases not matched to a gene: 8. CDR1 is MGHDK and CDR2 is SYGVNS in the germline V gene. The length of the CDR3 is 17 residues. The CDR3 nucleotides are TGTGCCAGCAGTGAAACCGGACAGGGGGCCTTCGACACTGAAGCTTTCTTT. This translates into CASSETGQGAFDTEAFF.

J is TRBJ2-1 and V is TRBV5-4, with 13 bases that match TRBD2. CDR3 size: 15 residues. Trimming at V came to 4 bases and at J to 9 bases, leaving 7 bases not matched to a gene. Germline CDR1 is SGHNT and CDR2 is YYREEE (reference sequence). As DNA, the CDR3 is TGTGCCAGCAGCGCCGAACTAGCGGGGGGGCGTGAGCAGTTCTTC. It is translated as CASSAELAGGREQFF.

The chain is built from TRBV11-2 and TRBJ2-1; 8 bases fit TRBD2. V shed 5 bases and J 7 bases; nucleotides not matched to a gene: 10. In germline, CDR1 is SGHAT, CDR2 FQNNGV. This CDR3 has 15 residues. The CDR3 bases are TGTGCCAGCAGCCCCCCGGGGGGGGCGGAAAATGAGCAGTTCTTC. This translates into CASSPPGGAENEQFF.

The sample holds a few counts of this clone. The CDR3 loop reads CASGRGLINTGELFF. The CDR3 DNA follows: TGTGCTAGTGGCCGGGGACTCATAAACACCGGGGAGCTGTTTTTT. This chain uses TRBV12-5 with TRBJ2-2, with a weak D call TRBD2 (6 bases). V lost 6 bases and J 2 bases, leaving 13 bases between the germline ends. CDR3 size: 15 residues. Germline values: CDR1 LGHNT, CDR2 FRNRAP.

CDR3: CASSLAARLAGGHEQYF. CDR3 nucleotides: TGTGCCAGCAGCTTGGCCGCCAGACTAGCGGGGGGGCACGAGCAGTACTTC. The J gene is TRBJ2-7, the V gene TRBV5-5, with TRBD2 matching over 14 bases. The CDR3 consists of 17 residues. Losses at the gene ends were 0 bases for V and 5 bases for J; bases not matched to a gene: 7. Germline-derived CDR1 and CDR2 are SGHKS and YYEKEE (reference sequence).